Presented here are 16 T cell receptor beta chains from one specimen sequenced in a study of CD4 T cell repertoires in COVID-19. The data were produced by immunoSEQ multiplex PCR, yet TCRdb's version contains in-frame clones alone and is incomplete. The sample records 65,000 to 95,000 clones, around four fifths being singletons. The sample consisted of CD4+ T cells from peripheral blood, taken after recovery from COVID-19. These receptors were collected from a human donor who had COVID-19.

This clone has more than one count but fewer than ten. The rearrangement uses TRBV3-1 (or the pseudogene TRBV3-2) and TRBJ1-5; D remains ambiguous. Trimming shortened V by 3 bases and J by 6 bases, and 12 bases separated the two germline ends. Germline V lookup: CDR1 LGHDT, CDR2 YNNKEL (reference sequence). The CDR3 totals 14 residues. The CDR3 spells CASSQSPGGQPQHF. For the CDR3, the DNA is TGTGCCAGCAGCCAGTCCCCAGGAGGTCAGCCCCAGCATTTT.

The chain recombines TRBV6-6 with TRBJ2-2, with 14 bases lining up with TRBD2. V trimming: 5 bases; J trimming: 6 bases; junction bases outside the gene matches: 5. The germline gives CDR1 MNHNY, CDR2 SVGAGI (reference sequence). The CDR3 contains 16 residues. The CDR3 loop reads CASSRGTSGRPGELFF. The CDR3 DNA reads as TGTGCCAGCAGTAGAGGGACTAGCGGGAGACCCGGGGAGCTGTTTTTT.

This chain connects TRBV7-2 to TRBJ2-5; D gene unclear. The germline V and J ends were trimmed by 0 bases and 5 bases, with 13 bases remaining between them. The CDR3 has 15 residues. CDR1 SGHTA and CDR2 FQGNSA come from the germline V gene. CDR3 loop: CASSLAGTPGETQYF. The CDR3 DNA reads TGTGCCAGCAGCTTAGCGGGAACACCCGGGGAGACCCAGTACTTC.

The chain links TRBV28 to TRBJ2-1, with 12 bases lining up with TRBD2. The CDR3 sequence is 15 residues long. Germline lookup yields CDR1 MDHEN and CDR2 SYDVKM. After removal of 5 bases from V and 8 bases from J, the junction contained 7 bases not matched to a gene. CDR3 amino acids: CASSTRTSGNDEQFF. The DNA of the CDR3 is TGTGCCAGCAGTACTCGGACTAGCGGGAATGATGAGCAGTTCTTC.

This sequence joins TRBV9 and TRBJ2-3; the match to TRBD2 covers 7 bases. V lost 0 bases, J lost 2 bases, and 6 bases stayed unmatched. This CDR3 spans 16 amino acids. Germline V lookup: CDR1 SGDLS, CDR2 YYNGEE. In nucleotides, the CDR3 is TGTGCCAGCAGCGTAGATCCTAGCGGATACACAGATACGCAGTATTTT. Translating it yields CASSVDPSGYTDTQYF. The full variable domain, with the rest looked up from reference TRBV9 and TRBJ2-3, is DSGVTQTPKHLITATGQRVTLRCSPRSGDLSVYWYQQSLDQGLQFLIQYYNGEERAKGNILERFSAQQFPDLHSELNLSSLELGDSALYFCASSVDPSGYTDTQYFGPGTRLTVL.

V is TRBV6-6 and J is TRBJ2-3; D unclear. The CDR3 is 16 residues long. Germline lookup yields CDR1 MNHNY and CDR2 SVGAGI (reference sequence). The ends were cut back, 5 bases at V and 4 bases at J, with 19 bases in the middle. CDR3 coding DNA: TGTGCCAGCAGTCCCGCCGATTCCCTGGGTGCAGATACGCAGTATTTT. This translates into CASSPADSLGADTQYF.

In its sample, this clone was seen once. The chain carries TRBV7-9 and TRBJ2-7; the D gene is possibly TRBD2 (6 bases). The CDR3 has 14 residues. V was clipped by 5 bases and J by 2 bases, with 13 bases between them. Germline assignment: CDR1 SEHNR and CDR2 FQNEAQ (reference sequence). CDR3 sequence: CASSLGTPPYEQYF. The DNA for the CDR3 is TGTGCCAGCAGCCTAGGGACTCCTCCCTACGAGCAGTACTTC.

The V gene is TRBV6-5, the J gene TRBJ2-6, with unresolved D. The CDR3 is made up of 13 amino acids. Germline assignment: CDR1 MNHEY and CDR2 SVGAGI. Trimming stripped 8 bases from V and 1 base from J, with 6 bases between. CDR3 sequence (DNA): TGTGCCAGCCTGGAGTCTGGGGCCAACGTCCTGACTTTC. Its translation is CASLESGANVLTF.

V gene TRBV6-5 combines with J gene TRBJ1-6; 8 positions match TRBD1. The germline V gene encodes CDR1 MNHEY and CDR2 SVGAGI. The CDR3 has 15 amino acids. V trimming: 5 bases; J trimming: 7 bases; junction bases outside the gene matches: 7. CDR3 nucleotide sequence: TGTGCCAGCAGTCCGACAGGGGTCTTAAATTCACCCCTCCACTTT. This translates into CASSPTGVLNSPLHF.

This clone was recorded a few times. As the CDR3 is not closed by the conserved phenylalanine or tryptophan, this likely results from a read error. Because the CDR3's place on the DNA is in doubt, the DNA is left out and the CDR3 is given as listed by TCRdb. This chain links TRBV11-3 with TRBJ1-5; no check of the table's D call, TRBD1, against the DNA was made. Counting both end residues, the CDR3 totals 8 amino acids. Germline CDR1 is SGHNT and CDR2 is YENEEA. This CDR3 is CASSFRGL.

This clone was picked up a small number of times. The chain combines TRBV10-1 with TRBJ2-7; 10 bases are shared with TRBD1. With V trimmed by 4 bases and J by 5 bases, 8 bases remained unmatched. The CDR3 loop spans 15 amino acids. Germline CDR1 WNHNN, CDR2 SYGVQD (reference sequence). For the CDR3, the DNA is TGCGCCAGCAGTGGGAGTAGGGACAGGGGACACGAGCAGTACTTC. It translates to CASSGSRDRGHEQYF.

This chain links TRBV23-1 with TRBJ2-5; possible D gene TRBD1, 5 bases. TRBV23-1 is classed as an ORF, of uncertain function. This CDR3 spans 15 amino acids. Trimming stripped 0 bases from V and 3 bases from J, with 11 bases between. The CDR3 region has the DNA TGCGCCAGCAGTCAATCGAAGGGGAATAAAGAGACCCAGTACTTC. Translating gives CASSQSKGNKETQYF.

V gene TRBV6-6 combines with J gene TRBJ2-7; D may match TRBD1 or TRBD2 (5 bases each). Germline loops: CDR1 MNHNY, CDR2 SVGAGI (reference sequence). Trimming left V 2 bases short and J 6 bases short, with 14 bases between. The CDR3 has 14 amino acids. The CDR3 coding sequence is TGTGCCAGCAGTTACCCGGAGGCAGGGAGCGAGCAGTACTTC. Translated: CASSYPEAGSEQYF.

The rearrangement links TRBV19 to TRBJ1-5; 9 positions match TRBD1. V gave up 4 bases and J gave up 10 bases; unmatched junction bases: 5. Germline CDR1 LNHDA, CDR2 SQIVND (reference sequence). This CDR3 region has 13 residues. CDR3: CASSTGTGKPQHF. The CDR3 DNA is TGTGCCAGTAGTACCGGGACAGGGAAACCCCAGCATTTT.

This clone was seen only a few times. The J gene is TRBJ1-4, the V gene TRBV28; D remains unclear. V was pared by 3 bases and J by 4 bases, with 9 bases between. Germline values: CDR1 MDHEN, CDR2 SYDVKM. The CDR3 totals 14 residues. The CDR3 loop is CASSLSTINEKLFF. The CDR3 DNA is TGTGCCAGCAGTTTGTCAACGATTAATGAAAAACTGTTTTTT.

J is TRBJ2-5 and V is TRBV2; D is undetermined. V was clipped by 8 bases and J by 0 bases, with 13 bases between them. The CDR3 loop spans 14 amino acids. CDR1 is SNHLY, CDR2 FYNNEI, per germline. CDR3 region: CASQTPNYQETQYF. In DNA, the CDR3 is TGTGCCAGCCAAACCCCTAACTACCAAGAGACCCAGTACTTC. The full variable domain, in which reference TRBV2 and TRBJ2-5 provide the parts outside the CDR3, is EPEVTQTPSHQVTQMGQEVILRCVPISNHLYFYWYRQILGQKVEFLVSFYNNEISEKSEIFDDQFSVERPDGSNFTLKIRSTKLEDSAMYFCASQTPNYQETQYFGPGTRLLVL.